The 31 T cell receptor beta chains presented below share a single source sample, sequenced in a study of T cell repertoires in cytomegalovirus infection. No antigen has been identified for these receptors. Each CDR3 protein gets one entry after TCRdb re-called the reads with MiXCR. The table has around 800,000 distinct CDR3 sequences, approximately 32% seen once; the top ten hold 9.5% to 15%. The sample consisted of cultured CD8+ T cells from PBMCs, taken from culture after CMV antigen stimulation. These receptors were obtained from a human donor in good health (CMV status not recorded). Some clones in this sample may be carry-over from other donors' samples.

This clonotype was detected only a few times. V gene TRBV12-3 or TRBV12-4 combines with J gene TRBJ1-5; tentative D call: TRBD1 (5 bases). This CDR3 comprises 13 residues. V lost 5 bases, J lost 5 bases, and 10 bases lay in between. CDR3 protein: CASSLGDDQPQHF. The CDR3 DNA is TGTGCCAGCAGTCTCGGGGACGATCAGCCCCAGCATTTT.

CDR3 in amino acids: CASSRPGQGTDTQYF. The CDR3 bases are TGCGCCAGCAGCCGCCCGGGACAGGGCACAGATACGCAGTATTTT. V is TRBV4-1 and J is TRBJ2-3; 8 bases fit TRBD1. Trimming took 4 bases from V and 1 from J; bases not matched to a gene: 4. The CDR3 runs to 15 residues. CDR1 and CDR2 from the germline V gene are MGHRA and YSYEKL.

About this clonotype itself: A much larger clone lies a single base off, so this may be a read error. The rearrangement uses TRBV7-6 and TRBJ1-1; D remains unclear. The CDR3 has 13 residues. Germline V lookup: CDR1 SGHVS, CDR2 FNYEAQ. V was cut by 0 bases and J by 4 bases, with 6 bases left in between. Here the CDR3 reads CASSLAVSTEAFF. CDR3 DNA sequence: TGTGCCAGCAGCTTAGCAGTGAGCACTGAAGCTTTCTTT.

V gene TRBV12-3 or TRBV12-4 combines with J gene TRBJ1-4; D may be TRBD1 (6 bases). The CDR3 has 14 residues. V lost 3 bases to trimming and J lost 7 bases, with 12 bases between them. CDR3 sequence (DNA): TGTGCCAGCAGTTTGGGGGGACACCGTGAAAAACTGTTTTTT. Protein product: CASSLGGHREKLFF.

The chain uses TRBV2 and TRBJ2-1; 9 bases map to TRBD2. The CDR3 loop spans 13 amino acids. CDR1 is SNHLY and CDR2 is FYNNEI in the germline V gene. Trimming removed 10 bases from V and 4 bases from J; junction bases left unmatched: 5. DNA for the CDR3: TGTGCCACGGAGCGGGGGGATTACAATGAGCAGTTCTTC. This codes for CATERGDYNEQFF.

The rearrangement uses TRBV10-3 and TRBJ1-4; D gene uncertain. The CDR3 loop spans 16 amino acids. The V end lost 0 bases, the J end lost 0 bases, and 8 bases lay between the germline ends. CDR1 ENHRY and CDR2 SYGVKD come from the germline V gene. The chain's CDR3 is CAISESPGATNEKLFF. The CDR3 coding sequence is TGTGCCATCAGTGAGTCGCCAGGAGCAACTAATGAAAAACTGTTTTTT.

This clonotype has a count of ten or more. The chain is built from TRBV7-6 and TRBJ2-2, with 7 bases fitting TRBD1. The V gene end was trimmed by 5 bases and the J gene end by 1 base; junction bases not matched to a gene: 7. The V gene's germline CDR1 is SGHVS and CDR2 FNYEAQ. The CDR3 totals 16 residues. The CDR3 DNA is TGTGCCAGCAGCATCTTGACAGGGCAGAACACCGGGGAGCTGTTTTTT. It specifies CASSILTGQNTGELFF.

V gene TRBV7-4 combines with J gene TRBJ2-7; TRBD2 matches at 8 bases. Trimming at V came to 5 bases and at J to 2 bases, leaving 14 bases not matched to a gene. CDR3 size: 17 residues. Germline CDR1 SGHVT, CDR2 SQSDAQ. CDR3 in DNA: TGTGCCAGCAGCCCCGCGGCGGCGGGGGGCAGACCCTACGAGCAGTACGTC. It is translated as CASSPAAAGGRPYEQYV.

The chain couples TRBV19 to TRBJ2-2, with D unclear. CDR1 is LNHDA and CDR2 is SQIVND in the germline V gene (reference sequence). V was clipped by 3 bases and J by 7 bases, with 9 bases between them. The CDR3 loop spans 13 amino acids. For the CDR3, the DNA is TGTGCCAGTAGTATGGTCGACGGCGGGGAGCTGTTTTTT. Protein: CASSMVDGGELFF.

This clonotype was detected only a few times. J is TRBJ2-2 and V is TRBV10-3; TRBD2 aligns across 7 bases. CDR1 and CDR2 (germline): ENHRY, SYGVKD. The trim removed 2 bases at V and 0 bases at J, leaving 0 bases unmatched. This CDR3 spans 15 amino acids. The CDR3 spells CAISETSANTGELFF. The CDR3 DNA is TGTGCCATCAGTGAGACTAGCGCGAACACCGGGGAGCTGTTTTTT.

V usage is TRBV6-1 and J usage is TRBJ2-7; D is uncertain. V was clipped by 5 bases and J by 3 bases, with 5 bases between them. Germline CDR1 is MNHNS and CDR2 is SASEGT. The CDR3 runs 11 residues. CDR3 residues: CASSPYYEQYV. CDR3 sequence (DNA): TGTGCCAGCAGTCCGTACTACGAGCAGTACGTC.

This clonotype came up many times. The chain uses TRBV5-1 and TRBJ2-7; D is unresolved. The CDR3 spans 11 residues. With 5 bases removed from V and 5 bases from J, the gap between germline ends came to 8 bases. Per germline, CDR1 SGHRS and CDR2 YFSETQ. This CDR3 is CASRRAHEQYF. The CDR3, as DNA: TGCGCCAGCAGAAGGGCCCACGAGCAGTACTTC.

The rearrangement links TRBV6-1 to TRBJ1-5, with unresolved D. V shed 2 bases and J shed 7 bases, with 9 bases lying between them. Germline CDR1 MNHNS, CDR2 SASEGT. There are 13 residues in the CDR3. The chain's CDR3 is CASSETWPQPQHF. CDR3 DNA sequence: TGTGCCAGCAGTGAAACCTGGCCCCAGCCCCAGCATTTT.

The CDR3 sequence: CASTTGGRGTEAFF. CDR3 nucleotide sequence: TGTGCCAGCACCACAGGGGGGCGTGGCACTGAAGCTTTCTTT. The genes are TRBV27 and TRBJ1-1; 8 bases agree with TRBD1. CDR1 MNHEY and CDR2 SMNVEV come from the germline V gene (reference sequence). V dropped 7 bases and J dropped 4; count of bases not matched to a gene: 8. The CDR3 runs to 14 residues.

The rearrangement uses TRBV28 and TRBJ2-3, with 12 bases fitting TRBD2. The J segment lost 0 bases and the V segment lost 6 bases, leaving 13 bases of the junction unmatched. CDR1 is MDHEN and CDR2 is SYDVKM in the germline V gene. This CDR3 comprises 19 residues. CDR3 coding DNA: TGTGCCAGCAGATCGCGGGGAGATACTAGCGGGGGGAGCACAGATACGCAGTATTTT. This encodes CASRSRGDTSGGSTDTQYF.

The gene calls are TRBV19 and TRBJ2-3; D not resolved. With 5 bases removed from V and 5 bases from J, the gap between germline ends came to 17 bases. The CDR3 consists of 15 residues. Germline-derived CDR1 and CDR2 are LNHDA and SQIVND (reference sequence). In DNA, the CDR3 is TGTGCCAGTAGTTCCCGGGCTCTCTCCAAAGATACGCAGTATTTT. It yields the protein CASSSRALSKDTQYF.

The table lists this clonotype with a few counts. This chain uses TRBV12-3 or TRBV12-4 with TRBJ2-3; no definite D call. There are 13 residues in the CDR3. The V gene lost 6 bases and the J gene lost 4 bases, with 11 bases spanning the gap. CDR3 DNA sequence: TGTGCCAGCAGCCCCGCACCGCCAGATACGCAGTATTTT. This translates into CASSPAPPDTQYF.

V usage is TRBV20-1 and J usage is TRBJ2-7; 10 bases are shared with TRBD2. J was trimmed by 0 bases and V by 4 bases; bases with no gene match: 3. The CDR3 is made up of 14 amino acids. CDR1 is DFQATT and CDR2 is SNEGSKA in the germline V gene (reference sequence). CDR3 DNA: TGCAGTGCTATAAGCGGGGGGGTCTCCTACGAGCAGTACTTC. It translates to CSAISGGVSYEQYF.

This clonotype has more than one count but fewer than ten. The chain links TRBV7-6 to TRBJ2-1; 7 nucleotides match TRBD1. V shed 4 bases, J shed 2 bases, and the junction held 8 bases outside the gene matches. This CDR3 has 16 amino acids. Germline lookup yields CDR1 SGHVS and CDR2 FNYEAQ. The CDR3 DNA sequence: TGTGCCAGCAGCTCCGCAGACAGGGCCCCCTACAATGAGCAGTTCTTC. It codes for CASSSADRAPYNEQFF.

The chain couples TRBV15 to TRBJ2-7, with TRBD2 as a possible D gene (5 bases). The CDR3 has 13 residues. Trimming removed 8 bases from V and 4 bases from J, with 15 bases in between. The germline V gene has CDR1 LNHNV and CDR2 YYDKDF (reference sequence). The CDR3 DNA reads TGTGCCACCCGCGGAGCGGCATTGTACGAGCAGTACTTC. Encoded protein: CATRGAALYEQYF.

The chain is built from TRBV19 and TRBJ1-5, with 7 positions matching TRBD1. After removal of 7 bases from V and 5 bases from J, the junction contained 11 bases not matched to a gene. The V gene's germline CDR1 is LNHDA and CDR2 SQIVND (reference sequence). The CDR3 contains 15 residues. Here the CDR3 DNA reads TGTGCCAGTACCTACTCCGTAGGGACAGATCAGCCCCAGCATTTT. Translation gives CASTYSVGTDQPQHF.

The CDR3: CASSTLDRPEAFF. The CDR3 DNA sequence: TGTGCCAGCAGTACCCTGGACCGACCTGAAGCTTTCTTT. The V call is TRBV6-6, the J call TRBJ1-1; D not resolved. V lost 5 bases and J lost 6, with 13 bases in between. The germline CDR1 and CDR2 sequences are MNHNY and SVGAGI (reference sequence). The CDR3 totals 13 residues.

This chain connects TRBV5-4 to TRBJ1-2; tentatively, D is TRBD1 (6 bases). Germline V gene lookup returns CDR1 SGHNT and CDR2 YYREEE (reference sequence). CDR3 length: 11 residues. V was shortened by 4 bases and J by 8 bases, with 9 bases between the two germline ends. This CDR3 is CASSVGQGYTF. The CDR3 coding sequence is TGTGCCAGCAGCGTCGGACAGGGCTACACCTTC.

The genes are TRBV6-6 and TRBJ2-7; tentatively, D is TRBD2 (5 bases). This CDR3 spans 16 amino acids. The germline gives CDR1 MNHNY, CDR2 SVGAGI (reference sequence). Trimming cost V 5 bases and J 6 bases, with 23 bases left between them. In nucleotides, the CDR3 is TGTGCCAGCAGTCCGACCGGGGTCTCCCGGCCGGGCGAGCAGTACTTC. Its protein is CASSPTGVSRPGEQYF.

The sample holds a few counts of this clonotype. CDR3 amino acids: CASSLFSPGRMSNQPQHF. The CDR3 DNA sequence: TGTGCCAGCAGTTTATTTTCCCCCGGCCGGATGAGCAATCAGCCCCAGCATTTT. The genes are TRBV27 and TRBJ1-5; no reliable D call. Germline V gives CDR1 MNHEY, CDR2 SMNVEV (reference sequence). Trimming took off 1 base at V and 1 base at J, with 17 bases between the two ends. The CDR3 runs 18 residues.

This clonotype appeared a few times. CDR3 in DNA: TGTGCCAGCAGTTTACCGGGACAGGGTCCCGACGAGCAGTACTTC. Amino acid sequence: CASSLPGQGPDEQYF. This chain uses TRBV12-3 or TRBV12-4 with TRBJ2-7, with 9 bases aligning to TRBD1. V shed 2 bases, J shed 5 bases, and the junction held 7 bases outside the gene matches. This CDR3 region has 15 residues.

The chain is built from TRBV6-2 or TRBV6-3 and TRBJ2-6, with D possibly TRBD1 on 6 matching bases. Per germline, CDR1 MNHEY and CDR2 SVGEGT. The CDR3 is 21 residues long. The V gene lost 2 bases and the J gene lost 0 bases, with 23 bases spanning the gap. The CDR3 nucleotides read TGTGCCAGCAGTTACGTGGATTCTGGGGGCCCAACGATCTCTGGGGCCAACGTCCTGACTTTC. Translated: CASSYVDSGGPTISGANVLTF.

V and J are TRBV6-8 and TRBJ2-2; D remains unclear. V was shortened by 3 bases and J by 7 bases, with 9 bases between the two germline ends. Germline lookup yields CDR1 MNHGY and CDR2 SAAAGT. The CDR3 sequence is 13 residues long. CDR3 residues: CASSYRFIGELFF. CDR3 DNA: TGTGCCAGCAGTTATAGATTCATCGGGGAGCTGTTTTTT.

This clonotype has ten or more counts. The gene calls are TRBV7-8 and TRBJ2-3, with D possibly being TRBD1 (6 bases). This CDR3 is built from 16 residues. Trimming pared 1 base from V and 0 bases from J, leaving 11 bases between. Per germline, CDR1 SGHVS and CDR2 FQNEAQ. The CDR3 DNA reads TGTGCCAGCAGCTTAGTCCCACAGGGAAGCACAGATACGCAGTATTTT. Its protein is CASSLVPQGSTDTQYF.

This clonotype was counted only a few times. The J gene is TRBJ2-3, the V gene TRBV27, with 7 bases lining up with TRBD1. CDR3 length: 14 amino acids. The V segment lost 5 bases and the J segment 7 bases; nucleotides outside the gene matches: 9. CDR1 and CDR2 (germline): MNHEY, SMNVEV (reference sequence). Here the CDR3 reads CASSDRQGGYTQYF. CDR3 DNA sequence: TGTGCCAGCAGTGACCGACAGGGTGGATATACGCAGTATTTT.

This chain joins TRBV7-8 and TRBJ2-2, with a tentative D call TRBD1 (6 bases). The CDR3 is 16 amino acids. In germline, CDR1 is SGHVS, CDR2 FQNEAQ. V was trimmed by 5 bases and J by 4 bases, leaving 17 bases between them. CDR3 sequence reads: CASSAWESGATGELFF. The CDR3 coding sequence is TGTGCCAGCAGCGCCTGGGAGTCAGGGGCCACCGGGGAGCTGTTTTTT. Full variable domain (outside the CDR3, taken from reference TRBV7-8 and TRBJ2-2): GAGVSQSPRYKVAKRGQDVALRCDPISGHVSLFWYQQALGQGPEFLTYFQNEAQLDKSGLPSDRFFAERPEGSVSTLKIQRTQQEDSAVYLCASSAWESGATGELFFGEGSRLTVL.